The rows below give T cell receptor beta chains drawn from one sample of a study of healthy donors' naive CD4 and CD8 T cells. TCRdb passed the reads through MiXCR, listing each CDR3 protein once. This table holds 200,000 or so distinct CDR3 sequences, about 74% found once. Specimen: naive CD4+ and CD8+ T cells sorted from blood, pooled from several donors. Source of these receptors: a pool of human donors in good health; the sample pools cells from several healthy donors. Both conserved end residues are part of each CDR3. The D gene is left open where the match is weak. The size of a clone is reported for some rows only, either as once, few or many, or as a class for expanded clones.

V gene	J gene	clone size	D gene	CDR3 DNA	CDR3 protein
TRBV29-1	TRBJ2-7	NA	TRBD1	TGCAGCGTTGGTGGGACAGAGGGCGACGAGCAGTACTTC	CSVGGTEGDEQYF
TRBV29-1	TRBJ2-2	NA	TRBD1	TGCAGCGCCACCGGGACAGGGGGCACCGGGGAGCTGTTTTTT	CSATGTGGTGELFF
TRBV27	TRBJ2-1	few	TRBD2	TGTGCCAGCAGTCGACTAGCGGTGAACAATGAGCAGTTCTTC	CASSRLAVNNEQFF
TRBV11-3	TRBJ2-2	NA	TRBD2	TGTGCCAGCAGCTGGAGCGGGAGAGGGAACACCGGGGAGCTGTTTTTT	CASSWSGRGNTGELFF
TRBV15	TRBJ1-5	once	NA	TGTGCCACCAGCAGTACAGGACAGCCCCAGCATTTT	CATSSTGQPQHF
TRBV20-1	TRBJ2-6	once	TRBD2	TGCAGTGCTAGAGATCTAAGCGGGAGGGCCTCTGGGGCCAACGTCCTGACTTTC	CSARDLSGRASGANVLTF
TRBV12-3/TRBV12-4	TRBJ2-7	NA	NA	TGTGCCAGCAGCCGAGCTGAGGGGCAGTACTTC	CASSRAEGQYF
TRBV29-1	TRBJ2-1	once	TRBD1	TGCAGCGCCGTCGACAGGGGGCGAATCAATGAGCAGTTCTTC	CSAVDRGRINEQFF
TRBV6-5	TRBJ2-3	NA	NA	TGTGCCAGCAGTTTGGGGTGGACAGATACGCAGTATTTT	CASSLGWTDTQYF
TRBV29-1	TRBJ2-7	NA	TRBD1	TGCAGCGTTGAGAGGGACAGGGGAGGGGAGCAGTACTTC	CSVERDRGGEQYF
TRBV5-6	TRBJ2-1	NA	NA	TGTGCCAGCAGCTTGGGCCGTTCACCCTACAATGAGCAGTTCTTC	CASSLGRSPYNEQFF
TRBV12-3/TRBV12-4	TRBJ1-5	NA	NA	TGTGCCAGCAGCCGACAGGCAGGAAGCAATCAGCCCCAGCATTTT	CASSRQAGSNQPQHF
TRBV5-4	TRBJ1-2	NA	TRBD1	TGTGCCAGCAGACCGACAGGGGAAGATGGCTACACCTTC	CASRPTGEDGYTF
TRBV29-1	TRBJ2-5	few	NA	TGCAGCGTTGCTGGGGGAGAGACCCAGTACTTC	CSVAGGETQYF
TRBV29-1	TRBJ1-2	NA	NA	TGCAGCGTTGGGCAGGGAGAATACTATGGCTACACCTTC	CSVGQGEYYGYTF
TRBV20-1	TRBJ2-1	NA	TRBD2	TGCAGTGCTGTTACTAGCGGGAACTACAATGAGCAGTTCTTC	CSAVTSGNYNEQFF
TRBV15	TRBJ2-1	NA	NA	TGTGCCACCAGCAGAGAGGGGGGAAAGTACAATGAGCAGTTCTTC	CATSREGGKYNEQFF
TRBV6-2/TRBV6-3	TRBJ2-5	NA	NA	TGTGCCAGCAGTTACCCGAGAGAGACCCAGTACTTC	CASSYPRETQYF
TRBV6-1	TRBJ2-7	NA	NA	TGTGCCAGCAGGGCCGAGGGCTACGAGCAGTACTTC	CASRAEGYEQYF
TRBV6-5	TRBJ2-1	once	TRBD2	TGTGCCAGCAGGCAAGAGGGAGGGTACGGTGAGCAGTTCTTC	CASRQEGGYGEQFF
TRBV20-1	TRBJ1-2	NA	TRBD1	TGCAGTGCTAGTATTCAGGGGGAGGGCTACACCTTC	CSASIQGEGYTF
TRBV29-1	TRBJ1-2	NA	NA	TGCAGCGTTGAAGACCCCTTCGGGCATCCTCGGGTGGACTATGGCTACACCTTC	CSVEDPFGHPRVDYGYTF
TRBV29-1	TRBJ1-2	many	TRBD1	TGCAGCGTTGAGGGACAGGGGAACTATGGCTACACCTTC	CSVEGQGNYGYTF
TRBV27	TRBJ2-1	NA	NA	TGTGCCAGCAGTTTAAGGCAGTTCGGCAATGAGCAGTTCTTC	CASSLRQFGNEQFF
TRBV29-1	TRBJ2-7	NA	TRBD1	TGCAGCGTACTCGACAGGGCTCGAGAGCAGTACTTC	CSVLDRAREQYF
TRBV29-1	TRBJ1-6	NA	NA	TGCAGCGTTAGAGTGAACTCCTATAATTCACCCCTCCACTTT	CSVRVNSYNSPLHF
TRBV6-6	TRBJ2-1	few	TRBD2	TGTGCCAGCAGTACGGGACTAGCGGGACCATACAATGAGCAGTTCTTC	CASSTGLAGPYNEQFF
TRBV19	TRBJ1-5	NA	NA	TGTGCCAGTAGTTTCCAGCTTAATCAGCCCCAGCATTTT	CASSFQLNQPQHF
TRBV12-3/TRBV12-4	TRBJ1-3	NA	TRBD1	TGTGCCAGCCGACAGGGCACTGGAAACACCATATATTTT	CASRQGTGNTIYF
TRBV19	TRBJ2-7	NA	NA	TGTGCCAGTAGCCCGACAGGACTGGGCTACTACGAGCAGTACTTC	CASSPTGLGYYEQYF
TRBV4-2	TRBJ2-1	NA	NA	TGCGCCAGCAGCCAAGAAGACCGAGGGAATGAGCAGTTCTTC	CASSQEDRGNEQFF
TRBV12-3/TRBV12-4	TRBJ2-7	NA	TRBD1	TGTGCCAGCAGTTGGACAGGGGACGAGCAGTACTTC	CASSWTGDEQYF
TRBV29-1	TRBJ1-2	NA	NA	TGCAGCGCCGAGGGACCTGCAAGCTATGGCTACACCTTC	CSAEGPASYGYTF
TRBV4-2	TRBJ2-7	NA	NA	TGTGCCAGCAGCCAAGATCTCCCGACTTTCTTCTACGAGCAGTACTTC	CASSQDLPTFFYEQYF
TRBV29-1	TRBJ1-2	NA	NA	TGCAGCGTCCCACAAAAGAACTATGGCTACACCTTC	CSVPQKNYGYTF
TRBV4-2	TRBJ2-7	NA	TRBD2	TGTGCCAGCAGCCTCGGGACTAGCGGCTTCATGGAGCAGTACTTC	CASSLGTSGFMEQYF
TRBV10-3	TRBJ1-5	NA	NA	TGTGCCATCAGTGCGGCGGGAGACGGCAATCAGCCCCAGCATTTT	CAISAAGDGNQPQHF
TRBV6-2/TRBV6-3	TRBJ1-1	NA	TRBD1	TGTGCCAGCAGTTACACGAACGACAGGGGCACTGAAGCTTTCTTT	CASSYTNDRGTEAFF
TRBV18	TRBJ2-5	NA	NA	TGTGCCAGCTCACCACTTACAGGGATTGGAGAGACCCAGTACTTC	CASSPLTGIGETQYF
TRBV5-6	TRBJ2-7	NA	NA	TGTGCCAGCAGCTTACCAATAGTCCACGAGCAGTACTTC	CASSLPIVHEQYF
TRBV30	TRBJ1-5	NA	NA	TGTGCCTGGAGTGGGACAGCACAGGGAGCCCAGCATTTT	CAWSGTAQGAQHF
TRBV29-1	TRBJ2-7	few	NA	TGCAGCGTGGTCGGGCAGGGGGGATACGAGCAGTACTTC	CSVVGQGGYEQYF
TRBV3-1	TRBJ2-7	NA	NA	TGTGCCAGCAGCCAAGTAACGGGAGCTTTCTACGAGCAGTACTTC	CASSQVTGAFYEQYF
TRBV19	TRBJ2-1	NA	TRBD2	TGTGCCAGTAGTATAGGACTAGCGGGAGGGTTCGTATTGAATGAGCAGTTCTTC	CASSIGLAGGFVLNEQFF
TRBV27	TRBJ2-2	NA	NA	TGTGCCAGCAGTTTTACGGCTTACAACACCGGGGAGCTGTTTTTT	CASSFTAYNTGELFF
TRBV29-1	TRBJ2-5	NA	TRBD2	TGCAGCGTTGAAGTTTTGACGTGGACTAGCGGGAGACAGACCCAGTACTTC	CSVEVLTWTSGRQTQYF
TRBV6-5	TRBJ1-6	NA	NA	TGTGCCAGCAGTTACTCGGGGGTCTATAATTCACCCCTCCACTTT	CASSYSGVYNSPLHF
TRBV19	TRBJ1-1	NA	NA	TGTGCCAGTCGGACCGCCAGGAACACTGAAGCTTTCTTT	CASRTARNTEAFF
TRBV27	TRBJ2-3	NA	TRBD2	TGTGCCAGCACCGGACTAGCGGGCGACGGCACAGATACGCAGTATTTT	CASTGLAGDGTDTQYF